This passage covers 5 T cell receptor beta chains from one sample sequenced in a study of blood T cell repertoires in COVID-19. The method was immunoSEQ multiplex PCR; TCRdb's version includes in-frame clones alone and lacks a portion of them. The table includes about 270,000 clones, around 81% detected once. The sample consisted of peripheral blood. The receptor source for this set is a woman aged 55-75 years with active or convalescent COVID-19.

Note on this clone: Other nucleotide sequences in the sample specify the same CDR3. The CDR3 coding sequence is TGTGCCAGCTCAAACACTGAAGCTTTCTTT. Its translation: CASSNTEAFF. The chain employs TRBV2 and TRBJ1-1; D unclear. This CDR3 contains 10 residues. The V end was cut by 8 bases, the J end by 2 bases, with 3 bases between. CDR1 and CDR2 (germline): SNHLY, FYNNEI.

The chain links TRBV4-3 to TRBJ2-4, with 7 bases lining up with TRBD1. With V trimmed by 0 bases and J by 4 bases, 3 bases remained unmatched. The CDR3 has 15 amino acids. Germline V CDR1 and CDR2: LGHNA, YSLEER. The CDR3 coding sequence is TGCGCCAGCAGCCAAGATGGGACAGTGAAAAACATTCAGTACTTC. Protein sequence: CASSQDGTVKNIQYF.

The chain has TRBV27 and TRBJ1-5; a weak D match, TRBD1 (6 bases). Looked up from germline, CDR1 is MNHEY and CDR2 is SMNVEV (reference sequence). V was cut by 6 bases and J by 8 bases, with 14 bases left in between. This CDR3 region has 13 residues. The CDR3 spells CASRQGSGKPQHF. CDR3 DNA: TGTGCCAGCAGGCAGGGGAGCGGAAAGCCCCAGCATTTT.

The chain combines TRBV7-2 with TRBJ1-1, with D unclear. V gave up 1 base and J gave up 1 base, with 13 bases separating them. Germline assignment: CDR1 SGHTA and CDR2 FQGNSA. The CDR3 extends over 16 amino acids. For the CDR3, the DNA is TGTGCCAGCAGCTTAGAAAGGAGGGTTCCGAACACTGAAGCTTTCTTT. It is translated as CASSLERRVPNTEAFF.

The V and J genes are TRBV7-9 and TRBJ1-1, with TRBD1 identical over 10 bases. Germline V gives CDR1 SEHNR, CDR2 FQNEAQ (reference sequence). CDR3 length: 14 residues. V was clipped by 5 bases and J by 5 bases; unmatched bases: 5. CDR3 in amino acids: CASSQRTGGTEAFF. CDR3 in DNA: TGTGCCAGCAGCCAGAGGACAGGGGGAACTGAAGCTTTCTTT.